This T cell receptor (beta chain) is drawn from a study of cytomegalovirus exposure and HLA in healthy donors. General study results and limits: First-cohort TCR clusters tended to co-occur in the roughly 130 validation repertoires, a later analysis found. A classifier reportedly called cytomegalovirus status with high sensitivity and specificity. Some TCR beta chains (roughly 160 of them) were listed as cytomegalovirus-associated.

Details on this clone: What it recognizes is unknown.

Clones were sequenced by immunoSEQ multiplex PCR, and TCRdb holds only the in-frame ones, with some missing. Of approximately 220,000 clones in the sample, roughly 84% were seen once. CDR3 size: 16 residues. Trimming left V 3 bases short and J 3 bases short, with 17 bases between. CDR1 is SGHTA, CDR2 FQGNSA, per germline. The sequenced sample was PBMCs. This TCR was recovered from a woman aged 25 to 39 in good health and CMV-seropositive. The rearrangement links TRBV7-2 to TRBJ1-2, with D hard to call. CDR3: CASSFSSHVSDYGYTF. In nucleotides, the CDR3 is TGTGCCAGCAGCTTCTCCAGTCATGTGTCTGACTATGGCTACACCTTC.